This T cell receptor beta chain derives from a study of T cell repertoires and HLA-DP antigens (dated by TCRdb to the late 2010s). Looking at the study overall: An in vitro model of CD4+ T cell alloreactivity against allogeneic HLA-DP presented by transduced HeLa cells was used in the study. Compared with self, one alloantigen differed at one amino acid in the peptide-binding groove and the other differed at under 11, modelling structurally similar versus dissimilar alloantigens. The three donors, two male and one female, ranged from the 18-to-29 to the 60-to-69 age band. The average DNA input was approximately 0.2 ug for sorted CD137+CD4+ samples versus roughly 1.1 ug for pre-culture CD4+ samples.

Untouched CD4+ T cells were isolated from Ficoll-separated PBMC by magnetic bead negative selection, reaching an average purity of around 98%. Untouched CD4+ T cells were isolated from Ficoll-separated PBMC with magnetic beads, reaching around 98% purity with negligible CD8+ contamination. Peripheral blood mononuclear cells were supplied by the buffy coats of a few healthy blood donors, who served as the study donors. All three donors were CMV seronegative. The DNeasy Blood & Tissue Kit was used for extraction of genomic DNA. Genomic DNA from sorted CD137+CD4+ cells and from pre-culture CD4+ baseline samples of each subject was subjected to TCRB sequencing. TCRB CDR3 regions were amplified with the immunoSEQ multiplex PCR using forward primers for 54 TRBV segments and reverse primers for 13 TRBJ segments. Pre-culture CD4+ samples were sequenced at deep resolution with a target of approximately 180,000 T cell genomes. Sequencing of amplicons was performed on an Illumina HiSeq System, and 87 bp reads covering the CDR3 were generated. The study's processing was this. Reads were corrected for PCR and sequencing errors, and CDR3 regions were defined by alignment to IMGT reference sequences. Template and unique rearrangement counts were estimated using synthetic template pools. Clonality was computed by subtracting Pielou's evenness from 1. The Daley-Smith estimator was used to estimate richness. Morisita's index served as the measure of repertoire overlap. Clones present in cultured samples but not detected in the pre-culture repertoire of the same donor were defined as low-abundance clones. Here the immuneACCESS table is served through TCRdb, limited to in-frame sequences with V and J called. Missing clones are a known gap in these copies; in checked studies unresolved V genes cover under half, and the rest lacks a known reason. The D gene and trimming were derived from the DNA, and the V and J assignments and clone size from that table. Present in this sample are about 89,000 clones, 86% of which were seen just once. Jointly, the top ten make up about 1.7% of the sample.

Looking up the germline V gene yields CDR1 LGHNA and CDR2 YNFKEQ. Cut back by 2 bases and 6 bases, the V and J ends lie 17 bases apart. The CDR3, from cysteine to phenylalanine, totals 16 residues. Here the CDR3 DNA is all that survives: 48 bases in frame from base 1. The study at large found these results: An average cumulative frequency of 36.3% against one allele and 50.6% against the other was found for clones undetected before culture. Similar clonality (approximately 0.41) was observed for sorted CD137+ cells against both alloantigens, and this clonality was much higher than that observed in pre-culture samples (approximately 0.041). The naive and memory CD4+ repertoires were not analysed as separate populations. Limitations were identified as the inclusion of only a few donors, the use of a non-physiological HeLa antigen-presenting system, and the use of total CD4+ responder cells.

Concerning this clone itself: Its antigen is not yet known. It has no much larger one-base neighbor in the sample; base qualities were not kept.

This receptor was obtained from a man aged 45-65 years in good health and CMV-seronegative. Source material: CD4+ T cells from PBMCs. The rearrangement joined TRBV4-2 to TRBJ2-1; TRBD1 is a possible D gene, resting on 6 matching bases. The bases read TGTGCCAGCAGCCAACTTACAGGGCGTAACCGCAATGAGCAGTTCTTC. It codes for CASSQLTGRNRNEQFF.